This TCR beta chain is drawn from a study of regulatory T cells in long-lasting Graves disease. Time point here: newly diagnosed GD, antithyroid drugs for less than 3 months. From RNA extracted from PBMCs, the TCR library was made. HTBI primers from iRepertoire and Arm-PCR of CDR3 regions yielded the TCR beta libraries. TCRdb used MiXCR to reprocess the multiplex PCR reads, holding one entry per CDR3 protein. Here the sample spans a few hundred thousand distinct CDR3 sequences, about 12% being singletons. On this clonotype: No antigen is known for it.

The study's findings and limits: Preferential use of TRBV28, TRBJ1-2 and TRBJ2-5 was seen in persistent disease.

After removal of 1 base from V and 8 bases from J, the junction contained 12 bases not matched to a gene. This CDR3 comprises 16 residues. Germline values: CDR1 LGHDT, CDR2 YNNKEL (reference sequence). The sample was also linked to a second study, of T cells in Graves' hyperthyroidism and ophthalmopathy. That work states: Newly diagnosed hyperthyroidism, duration under 2 months, in patients aged 18 to 65. Blood held most thyroid clonotypes expanded above 0.001 frequency.

Sequenced material: peripheral blood mononuclear cells (PBMCs), taken at new diagnosis, from a patient treated with antithyroid drugs. This TCR derives from a woman under 30 with Graves disease. The gene calls are TRBV3-1 and TRBJ2-3; 7 nucleotides agree with TRBD2. CDR3 sequence reads: CASSQGFAGAHPTQYF. DNA for the CDR3: TGTGCCAGCAGCCAAGGGTTCGCGGGAGCCCATCCTACGCAGTATTTT.